This T cell receptor beta chain derives from a study of T cell changes during pregnancy in multiple sclerosis. Per germline, CDR1 SGHDT and CDR2 YYEEEE. The CDR3 is 19 amino acids. With 4 bases clipped from V and 1 base from J, the junction kept 17 bases outside the gene matches. The assay was immunoSEQ multiplex PCR, and TCRdb's table has in-frame clones only and misses some. The table lists 75,000 to 95,000 clones, around 89% of them singletons. The input for sequencing was peripheral blood, taken in the first trimester of pregnancy. The chain couples TRBV5-6 to TRBJ2-5; 9 bases line up with TRBD2. This sequence originates from a female donor in good health, enrolled as a control in a pregnancy study. The CDR3 nucleotides are TGTGCCAGCAGCGCTACACTTAGCGGGAGTTCTTTCGGCCAAGAGACCCAGTACTTC. It translates to CASSATLSGSSFGQETQYF.